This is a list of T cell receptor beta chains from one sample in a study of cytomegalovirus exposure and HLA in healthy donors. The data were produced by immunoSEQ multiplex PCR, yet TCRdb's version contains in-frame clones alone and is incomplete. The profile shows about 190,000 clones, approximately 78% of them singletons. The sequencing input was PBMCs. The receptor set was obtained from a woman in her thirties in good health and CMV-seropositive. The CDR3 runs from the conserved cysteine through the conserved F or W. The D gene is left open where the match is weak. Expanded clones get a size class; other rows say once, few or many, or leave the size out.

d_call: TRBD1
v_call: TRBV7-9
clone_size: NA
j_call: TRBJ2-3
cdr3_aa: CASSPSGQSTDTQYF
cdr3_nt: TGTGCCAGCAGCCCATCGGGACAGAGCACAGATACGCAGTATTTT

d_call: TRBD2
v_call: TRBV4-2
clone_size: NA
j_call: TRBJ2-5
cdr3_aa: CASSQDLTSGAGEETQYF
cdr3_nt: TGTGCCAGCAGCCAAGATCTCACTAGCGGGGCAGGGGAAGAGACCCAGTACTTC

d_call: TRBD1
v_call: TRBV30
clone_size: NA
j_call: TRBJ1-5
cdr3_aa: CAWSFRGQGDQPQHF
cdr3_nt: TGTGCCTGGTCCTTTCGGGGTCAGGGGGATCAGCCCCAGCATTTT

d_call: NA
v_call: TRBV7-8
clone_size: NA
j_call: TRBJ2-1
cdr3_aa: CASSSSSYNEQFF
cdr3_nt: TGTGCCAGCAGCTCGTCGAGCTACAATGAGCAGTTCTTC

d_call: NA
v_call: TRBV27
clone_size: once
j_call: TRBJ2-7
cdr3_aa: CASSLSFSSYEQYF
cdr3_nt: TGTGCCAGCAGTTTATCGTTCAGTTCCTACGAGCAGTACTTC

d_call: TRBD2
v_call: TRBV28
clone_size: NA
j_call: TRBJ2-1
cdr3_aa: CASSSTEGRGWDEQFF
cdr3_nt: TGTGCCAGCAGTTCAACGGAGGGGAGGGGCTGGGATGAGCAGTTCTTC

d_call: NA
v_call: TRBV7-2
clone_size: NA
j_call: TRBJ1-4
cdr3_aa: CASSLGRATNEKLFF
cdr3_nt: TGTGCCAGCAGCTTAGGCCGCGCGACTAATGAAAAACTGTTTTTT

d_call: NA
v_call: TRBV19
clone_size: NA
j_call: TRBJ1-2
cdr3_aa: CASSIEMAPARGLGYTF
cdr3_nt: TGTGCCAGTAGTATAGAAATGGCCCCCGCGAGGGGACTAGGCTACACCTTC

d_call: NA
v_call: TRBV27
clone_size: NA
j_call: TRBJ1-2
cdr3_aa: CASSIGAHRDGYTF
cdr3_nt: TGTGCCAGCAGTATAGGGGCTCATAGGGATGGCTACACCTTC

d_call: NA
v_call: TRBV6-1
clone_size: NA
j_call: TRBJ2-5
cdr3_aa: CASSEGQRETQYF
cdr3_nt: TGTGCCAGCAGTGAAGGACAGAGGGAGACCCAGTACTTC

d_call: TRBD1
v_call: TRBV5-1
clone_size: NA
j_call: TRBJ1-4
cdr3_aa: CASSLVTGDSTNEKLFF
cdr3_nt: TGCGCCAGCAGCTTGGTCACAGGGGATTCAACTAATGAAAAACTGTTTTTT

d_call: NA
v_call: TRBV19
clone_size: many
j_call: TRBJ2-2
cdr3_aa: CASSMYRNTGELFF
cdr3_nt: TGTGCCAGTAGTATGTATAGGAACACCGGGGAGCTGTTTTTT

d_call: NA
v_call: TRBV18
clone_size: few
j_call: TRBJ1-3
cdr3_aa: CASSPRPRLIGNTIYF
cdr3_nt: TGTGCCAGCTCACCACGCCCCCGACTGATTGGAAACACCATATATTTT

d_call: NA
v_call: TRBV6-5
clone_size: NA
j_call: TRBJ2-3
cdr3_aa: CASSYSKGGLPSQYF
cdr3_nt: TGTGCCAGCAGTTACTCGAAAGGAGGACTGCCCTCGCAGTATTTT

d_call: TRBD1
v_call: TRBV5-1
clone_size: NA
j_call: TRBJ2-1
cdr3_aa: CASSLVTQGSNEQFF
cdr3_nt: TGCGCCAGCAGCTTGGTGACACAGGGGAGCAATGAGCAGTTCTTC

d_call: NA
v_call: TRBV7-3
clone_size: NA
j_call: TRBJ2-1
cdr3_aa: CASSLTAGSNNEQFF
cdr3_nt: TGTGCCAGCAGCTTGACGGCGGGTTCGAACAATGAGCAGTTCTTC

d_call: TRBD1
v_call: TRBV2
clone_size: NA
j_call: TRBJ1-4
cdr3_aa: CASSDPRGAATNEKLFF
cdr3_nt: TGTGCCAGCAGTGACCCCAGGGGGGCCGCAACTAATGAAAAACTGTTTTTT

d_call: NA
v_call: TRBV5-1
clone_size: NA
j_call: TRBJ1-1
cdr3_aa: CASSLHFWDPNRREGTEAFF
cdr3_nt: TGCGCCAGCAGCTTGCATTTTTGGGACCCGAACAGAAGGGAGGGCACTGAAGCTTTCTTT

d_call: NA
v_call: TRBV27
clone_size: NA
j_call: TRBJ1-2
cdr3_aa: CASSGGVDNGYTF
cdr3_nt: TGTGCCAGCAGTGGCGGGGTCGATAATGGCTACACCTTC

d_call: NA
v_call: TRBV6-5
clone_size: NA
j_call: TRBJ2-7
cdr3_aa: CASSYRGLDYEQYF
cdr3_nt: TGTGCCAGCAGTTACCGCGGTCTAGACTACGAGCAGTACTTC

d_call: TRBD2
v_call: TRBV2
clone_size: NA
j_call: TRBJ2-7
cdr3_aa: CASSSRTSGIYEQYF
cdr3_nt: TGTGCCAGCAGTTCGAGGACTAGCGGGATCTACGAGCAGTACTTC

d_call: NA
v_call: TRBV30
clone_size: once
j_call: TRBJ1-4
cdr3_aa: CAWKQGRATNEKLFF
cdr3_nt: TGTGCCTGGAAACAGGGAAGAGCAACTAATGAAAAACTGTTTTTT

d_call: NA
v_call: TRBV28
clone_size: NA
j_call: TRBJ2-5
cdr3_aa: CASSLGQTETQYF
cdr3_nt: TGTGCCAGCAGTTTAGGGCAGACAGAGACCCAGTACTTC

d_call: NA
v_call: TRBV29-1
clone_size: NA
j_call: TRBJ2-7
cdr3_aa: CSVVPVGGEQYF
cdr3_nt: TGCAGCGTTGTTCCGGTCGGGGGCGAGCAGTACTTC

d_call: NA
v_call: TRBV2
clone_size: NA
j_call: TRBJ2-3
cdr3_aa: CASSTDRDTDTQYF
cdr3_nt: TGTGCCAGCAGTACCGACCGGGACACAGATACGCAGTATTTT

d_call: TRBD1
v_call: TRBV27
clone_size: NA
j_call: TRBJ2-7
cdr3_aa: CASSIGDRYEQYF
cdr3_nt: TGTGCCAGCAGTATCGGGGACAGGTACGAGCAGTACTTC

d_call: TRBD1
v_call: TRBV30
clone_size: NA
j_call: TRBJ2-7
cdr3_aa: CAWSVLPDRGTEQYF
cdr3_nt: TGTGCCTGGAGTGTACTACCGGACAGGGGGACCGAGCAGTACTTC

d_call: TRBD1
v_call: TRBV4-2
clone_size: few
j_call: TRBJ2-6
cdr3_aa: CASSHPGQGGPSGANGLTF
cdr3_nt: TGTGCCAGCAGCCACCCGGGACAGGGTGGTCCCTCTGGGGCCAACGGCCTGACTTTC

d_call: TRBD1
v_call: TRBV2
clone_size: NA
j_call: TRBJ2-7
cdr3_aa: CASNPGGAKQYF
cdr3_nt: TGTGCCAGCAATCCAGGGGGCGCCAAGCAGTACTTC

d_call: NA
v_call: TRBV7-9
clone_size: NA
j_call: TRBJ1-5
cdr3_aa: CASGADILNQPQHF
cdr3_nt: TGTGCCAGCGGCGCGGACATTCTGAATCAGCCCCAGCATTTT

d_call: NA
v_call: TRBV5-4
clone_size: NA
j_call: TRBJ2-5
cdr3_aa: CASSLPYQETQYF
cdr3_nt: TGTGCCAGCAGCTTGCCGTACCAAGAGACCCAGTACTTC

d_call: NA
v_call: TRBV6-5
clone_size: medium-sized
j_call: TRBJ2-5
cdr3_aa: CASRHGHLETQYF
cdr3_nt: TGTGCCAGCAGACATGGGCATTTGGAGACCCAGTACTTC

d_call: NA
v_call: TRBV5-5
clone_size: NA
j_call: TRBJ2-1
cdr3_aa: CASSAARGYNEQFF
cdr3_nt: TGTGCCAGCAGCGCTGCTCGGGGTTACAATGAGCAGTTCTTC

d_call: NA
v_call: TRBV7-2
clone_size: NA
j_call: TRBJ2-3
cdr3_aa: CASSPSPGDTQYF
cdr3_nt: TGTGCCAGCAGCCCCAGCCCCGGGGATACGCAGTATTTT

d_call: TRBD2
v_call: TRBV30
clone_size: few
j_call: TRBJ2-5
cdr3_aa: CAWRASGGQETQYF
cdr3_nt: TGTGCCTGGAGAGCTAGCGGGGGACAAGAGACCCAGTACTTC

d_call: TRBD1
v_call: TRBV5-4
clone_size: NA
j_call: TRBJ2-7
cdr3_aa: CASSSNRDSGYEQYF
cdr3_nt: TGTGCCAGCAGTTCGAATCGGGACAGTGGTTACGAGCAGTACTTC

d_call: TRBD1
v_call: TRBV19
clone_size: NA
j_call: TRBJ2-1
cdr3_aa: CASIPDRVAYNEQFF
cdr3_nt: TGTGCCAGTATCCCAGACAGGGTAGCCTACAATGAGCAGTTCTTC

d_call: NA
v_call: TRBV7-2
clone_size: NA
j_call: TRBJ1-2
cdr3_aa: CASSLTGGGSGGYTF
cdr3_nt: TGTGCCAGCAGCCTAACTGGGGGAGGGTCAGGCGGCTACACCTTC

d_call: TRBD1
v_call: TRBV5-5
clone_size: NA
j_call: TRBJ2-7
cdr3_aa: CASSLDRGSEQYF
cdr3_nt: TGTGCCAGCAGTTTGGACAGGGGAAGTGAGCAGTACTTC

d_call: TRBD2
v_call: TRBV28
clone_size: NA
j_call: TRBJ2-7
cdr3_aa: CASSLQAGGPGEQYF
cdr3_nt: TGTGCCAGCAGTCTACAGGCGGGGGGGCCTGGGGAGCAGTACTTC

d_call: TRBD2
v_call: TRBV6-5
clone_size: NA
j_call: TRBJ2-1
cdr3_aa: CASTSGGAGEQFF
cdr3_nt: TGTGCCAGCACTAGCGGGGGGGCAGGTGAGCAGTTCTTC

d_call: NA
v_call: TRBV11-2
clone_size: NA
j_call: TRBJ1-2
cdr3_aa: CASSLRQGLDGYTF
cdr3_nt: TGTGCCAGCAGCTTACGGCAGGGTTTGGATGGCTACACCTTC

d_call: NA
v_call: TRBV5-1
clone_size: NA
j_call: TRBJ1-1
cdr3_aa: CASSRGGGTEAFF
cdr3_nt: TGCGCCAGCAGCCGCGGGGGTGGCACTGAAGCTTTCTTT

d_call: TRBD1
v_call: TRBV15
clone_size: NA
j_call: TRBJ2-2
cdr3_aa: CATSSGQAPNTGELFF
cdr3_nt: TGTGCCACCAGCAGCGGACAGGCTCCGAACACCGGGGAGCTGTTTTTT

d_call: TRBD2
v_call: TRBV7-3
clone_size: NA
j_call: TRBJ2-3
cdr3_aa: CASSWLAGGTDTQYF
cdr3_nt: TGTGCCAGCAGTTGGCTAGCGGGAGGCACAGATACGCAGTATTTT

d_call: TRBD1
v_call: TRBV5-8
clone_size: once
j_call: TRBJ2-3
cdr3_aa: CASSLQQGDTQYF
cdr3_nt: TGTGCCAGCAGCTTGCAACAGGGGGATACGCAGTATTTT

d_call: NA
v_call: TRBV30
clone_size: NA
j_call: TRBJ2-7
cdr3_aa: CAWSAGFPYEQYF
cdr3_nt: TGTGCCTGGTCCGCGGGGTTTCCTTACGAGCAGTACTTC

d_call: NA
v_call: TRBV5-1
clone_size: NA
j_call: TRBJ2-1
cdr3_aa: CASSLVGAGEQFF
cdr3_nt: TGCGCCAGCAGCTTGGTAGGGGCAGGGGAGCAGTTCTTC

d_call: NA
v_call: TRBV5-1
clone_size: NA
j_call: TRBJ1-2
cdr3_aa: CASSTTPNYGYTF
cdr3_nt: TGCGCCAGCAGTACGACACCTAACTATGGCTACACCTTC